The sequence of this T cell receptor beta chain was determined in a study of Ad26.COV2.S vaccination and SARS-CoV-2 variants. Measured with immunoSEQ multiplex PCR; TCRdb has only the in-frame clones, and not every one. Of roughly 700,000 clones listed, roughly 90% were seen once; the top ten hold approximately 1.5%. Stated treatment: some 20 received Ad26.COV2.S at low or high dose, single or two shots; five or six received placebo; per-sample allocation not given. Sampling was done on day 63 after the first vaccine or placebo injection. The source of this sequence is a person between 18 and 60 years old who received the Ad26.COV2.S COVID-19 vaccine or a placebo. The input for sequencing was peripheral blood, taken in a trial of Ad26.COV2.S vaccine versus placebo.

The CDR3, as DNA: TGTGCCAGCAGCTTATGGACCCAGAATGAGCAGTTCTTC. It codes for CASSLWTQNEQFF. This chain joins TRBV7-2 and TRBJ2-1; D ambiguous. The CDR3 is 13 residues long. V was shortened by 2 bases and J by 7 bases, with 9 bases between the two germline ends. Germline CDR1 and CDR2: SGHTA and FQGNSA.